The clone carrying this TCR beta chain occurred a few times. Trimming removed 4 bases from V and 3 bases from J; junction bases left unmatched: 11. Germline CDR1 is SGDLS and CDR2 is YYNGEE. The CDR3 is 17 residues long. The data are from a study of beta chain features in type 1 diabetes. cDNA synthesis used the whole RNA isolate, giving expressed TCRB sequences. The repertoire was sequenced with immunoSEQ multiplex PCR; TCRdb's copy has only in-frame clones and lacks some. The sample records a few hundred thousand clones, about 14% being singletons. The sequencing input was naive CD4+ T cells from blood. The clonotype was recovered from a man aged 25-40 years in good health. V usage is TRBV9 and J usage is TRBJ1-3; 9 bases align to TRBD1. In nucleotides, the CDR3 is TGTGCCAGCAGCACCGGAACAGGGGGCGATCTTGGAAACACCATATATTTT. This sequence encodes CASSTGTGGDLGNTIYF.